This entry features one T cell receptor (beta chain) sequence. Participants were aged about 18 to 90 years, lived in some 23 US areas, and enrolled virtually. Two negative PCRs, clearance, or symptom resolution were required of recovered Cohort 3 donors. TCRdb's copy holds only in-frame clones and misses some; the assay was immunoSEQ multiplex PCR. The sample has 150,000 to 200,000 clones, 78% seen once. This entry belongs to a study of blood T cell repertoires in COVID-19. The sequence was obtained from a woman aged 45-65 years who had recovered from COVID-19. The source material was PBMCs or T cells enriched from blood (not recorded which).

The CDR3 region is CASSWTQNQPQHF. CDR3 nucleotides: TGTGCCAGCAGTTGGACACAGAATCAGCCCCAGCATTTT. The chain uses TRBV6-5 and TRBJ1-5; perhaps TRBD1 as D (5 bases). The CDR3 is 13 amino acids. Germline CDR1 MNHEY, CDR2 SVGAGI. With 4 bases removed from V and 4 bases from J, the gap between germline ends came to 8 bases.